One sample yielded the 27 T cell receptor beta chains listed below, sequenced in a study of T cells in Graves' hyperthyroidism and ophthalmopathy. Amplification yielded TCR beta CDR3 regions, with RNA transcripts as the source. TCR CDR3 underwent first-round RT-PCR with the HTBI primer set. Each CDR3 protein is one row after TCRdb ran MiXCR on the multiplex PCR reads. The table records about 700,000 distinct CDR3 sequences, around 15% of them present only once. Material for sequencing was blood. The source is a woman under 30 with Graves' hyperthyroidism.

Only a few counts were recorded for this clonotype. The rearrangement joins TRBV27 to TRBJ2-5; the match to TRBD2 covers 10 bases. J lost 5 bases, V lost 0 bases, and 15 bases had no gene match. Germline CDR1 reads MNHEY; CDR2 reads SMNVEV (reference sequence). The CDR3 has 19 residues. The CDR3 coding sequence is TGTGCCAGCAGTTTATCGAGGAGTTATATAGCGGGAGGTGGGGAGACCCAGTACTTC. This codes for CASSLSRSYIAGGGETQYF.

This clonotype showed up many times. The genes are TRBV12-3 or TRBV12-4 and TRBJ1-2; 10 nucleotides agree with TRBD1. V lost 1 base, J lost 12 bases, and 5 bases stayed unmatched. The CDR3 runs 13 residues. The CDR3 sequence: CASSLETGGEHTF. CDR3 bases: TGTGCCAGCAGTTTAGAGACAGGGGGCGAGCACACCTTC.

In this sample, this clonotype turned up a few times. An end of the junction does not agree with germline; a read error may underlie this. The chain employs TRBV2 and TRBJ1-2; tentative D call: TRBD1 (5 bases). The CDR3 contains 13 residues. CDR1 is SNHLY, CDR2 FYNNEI, per germline. The CDR3 nucleotides are TGTGCCAGCAGTGAGCAAGGGGCCTATAGCTACACCTTC. It translates to CASSEQGAYSYTF. Filled out from reference TRBV2 and TRBJ1-2, the complete variable domain reads EPEVTQTPSHQVTQMGQEVILRCVPISNHLYFYWYRQILGQKVEFLVSFYNNEISEKSEIFDDQFSVERPDGSNFTLKIRSTKLEDSAMYFCASSEQGAYSYTFGSGTRLTVV.

As concerns this clonotype: A much larger clone differs by one base, so this may be a read error. J is TRBJ1-3 and V is TRBV28; 7 bases agree with TRBD1. The CDR3 covers 17 residues. Germline V gene sequence: CDR1 MDHEN, CDR2 SYDVKM. The CDR3 DNA reads TGTGCCAGCAGGCGCGCAGGAGGGGGCGCCGCTGGAAACACCATGTATTTT. Amino acids: CASRRAGGGAAGNTMYF.

The chain combines TRBV27 with TRBJ2-3; perhaps TRBD1 as D (5 bases). The CDR3 is made up of 12 amino acids. V was pared by 7 bases and J by 4 bases, with 9 bases between. The germline CDR1 and CDR2 sequences are MNHEY and SMNVEV (reference sequence). Written as DNA, the CDR3 is TGTGCCAGCAAGGGGATCGCAGATACGCAGTATTTT. It codes for CASKGIADTQYF.

This clonotype was seen many times. DNA of the CDR3: TGTGCCAGCAGTTTGGGACTAGCGGGAAACGTGCAGTACTTC. It translates to CASSLGLAGNVQYF. The gene calls are TRBV12-3 or TRBV12-4 and TRBJ2-7; 13 bases fit TRBD2. The CDR3 sequence is 14 residues long. V lost 3 bases and J lost 9; bases outside the gene matches: 5.

This clonotype was seen more than once but under ten times. The limits of the CDR3 on the DNA are not certain, so only TCRdb's listed CDR3 is given. Here the CDR3 reads CSVVGQGATEALF. This chain joins TRBV29-1 and TRBJ1-1; the DNA was not compared with TRBD1, the D call given in the table. Per the germline V gene, CDR1 is SQVTM and CDR2 is ANQGSEA. The CDR3 is 13 amino acids in total, end residues counted.

This clonotype was seen repeatedly, ten times or more. The rearrangement uses TRBV27 and TRBJ1-1; D is unresolved. V was pared by 6 bases and J by 4 bases, with 15 bases between. The germline CDR1 and CDR2 sequences are MNHEY and SMNVEV (reference sequence). CDR3 length equals 14 residues. The chain's CDR3 is CASSMTRLSTEAFF. In nucleotides, the CDR3 is TGTGCCAGCAGCATGACTCGGTTGAGCACTGAAGCTTTCTTT.

This clonotype has at least ten counts. The chain carries TRBV7-8 and TRBJ2-3; D not certain. With 0 bases removed from V and 0 bases from J, the gap between germline ends came to 13 bases. Germline V lookup: CDR1 SGHVS, CDR2 FQNEAQ. The CDR3 runs 17 residues. The DNA for the CDR3 is TGTGCCAGCAGCTTAGCGATAGTGTCCTCTAGCACAGATACGCAGTATTTT. This encodes CASSLAIVSSSTDTQYF.

This rearrangement joins TRBV30 to TRBJ2-7; perhaps TRBD2 as D (6 bases). CDR1 is GTSNPN, CDR2 SVGIG, per germline (reference sequence). There are 13 residues in the CDR3. V lost 4 bases and J lost 4, with 14 bases in between. CDR3 DNA: TGTGCCTGGACCCCTAGGGGAGGATACGAGCAGTACTTC. Translating gives CAWTPRGGYEQYF.

This clonotype has ten or more counts. The chain combines TRBV28 with TRBJ1-1; D gene ambiguous. The CDR3 is 13 residues long. Germline lookup yields CDR1 MDHEN and CDR2 SYDVKM. Trimming removed 5 bases from V and 4 bases from J, with 11 bases in between. The CDR3 reads CASSEGGSTEAFF. The CDR3 DNA sequence: TGTGCCAGCAGTGAGGGTGGAAGCACTGAAGCTTTCTTT.

About this clonotype: This may be a read error, as it is one base from a much larger clone. The chain recombines TRBV7-2 with TRBJ2-3; the D gene is possibly TRBD2 (7 bases). The CDR3 is 14 amino acids. Germline V lookup: CDR1 SGHTA, CDR2 FQGNSA. The V end lost 1 base, the J end lost 5 bases, and 10 bases lay between the germline ends. The CDR3 bases are TGTGCCAGCAGCTTAGAGGGGGGGGTAGATACGCAGTATTTT. Translated, it gives CASSLEGGVDTQYF.

This clonotype has a count of ten or more. The chain employs TRBV2 and TRBJ2-5; D is unclear. Germline assignment: CDR1 SNHLY and CDR2 FYNNEI. CDR3 size: 15 residues. Between the trimmed V and J ends, which lost 1 base and 4 bases, there was a span of 13 bases. In DNA form, the CDR3 reads TGTGCCAGCAGTGAAGAATCTGGCCCCCCAGAGACCCAGTACTTC. Translated, it gives CASSEESGPPETQYF.

This clonotype appeared a single time. The J gene is TRBJ2-3, the V gene TRBV28, with 8 bases aligning to TRBD2. V lost 4 bases, J lost 1 base, and 10 bases stayed unmatched. This CDR3 is built from 17 residues. In germline, CDR1 is MDHEN, CDR2 SYDVKM. The CDR3, as DNA: TGTGCCAGCAGTTCCCGGGAGGGCCCCTGGGGCACAGATACGCAGTATTTT. Translation: CASSSREGPWGTDTQYF.

This clonotype was seen repeatedly, ten times or more. The chain carries TRBV30 and TRBJ1-1; TRBD1 matches at 9 bases. CDR1 and CDR2 from the germline V gene are GTSNPN and SVGIG (reference sequence). The CDR3 covers 15 residues. With 3 bases clipped from V and 9 bases from J, the junction kept 14 bases outside the gene matches. CDR3 residues: CAWSPARTGVGKAFF. As DNA, the CDR3 is TGTGCCTGGAGCCCCGCCCGGACAGGGGTTGGCAAAGCTTTCTTT.

This clonotype has ten or more counts. This chain uses TRBV3-1 with TRBJ2-3; unclear D gene. From germline, CDR1 is LGHDT and CDR2 YNNKEL (reference sequence). The V and J ends lost 2 bases and 4 bases respectively, with 7 bases between them. The CDR3 loop spans 13 amino acids. CDR3 DNA: TGTGCCAGCAGCCAAATGGCGCCAGATACGCAGTATTTT. Its protein product is CASSQMAPDTQYF.

This clonotype was counted a few times. The V call is TRBV25-1, the J call TRBJ2-7; TRBD2 matches at 7 bases. Germline CDR1 is MGHDK and CDR2 is SYGVNS. CDR3 length: 14 amino acids. The trim removed 3 bases at V and 0 bases at J, leaving 2 bases unmatched. Written as DNA, the CDR3 is TGTGCCAGCAGTGACGGGGGGTCCTCCTACGAGCAGTACTTC. Protein sequence: CASSDGGSSYEQYF.

This clonotype was counted at least ten times. CDR3 sequence (DNA): TGTGCCAGCAGTTATTTAAATGGGGCGAACACCGGGGAGCTGTTTTTT. Amino acid sequence: CASSYLNGANTGELFF. The chain couples TRBV6-1 to TRBJ2-2, with D unclear. Trimming left V 5 bases short and J 0 bases short, with 13 bases between. This CDR3 has 16 residues. Germline loops: CDR1 MNHNS, CDR2 SASEGT.

This clonotype was counted many times. The chain carries TRBV2 and TRBJ2-5; perhaps D is TRBD1 or TRBD2 (7 bases each). This CDR3 has 15 residues. Trimming took 3 bases from V and 5 from J, leaving 16 bases between them. Germline V gene lookup returns CDR1 SNHLY and CDR2 FYNNEI. CDR3 loop: CASSDRSGGGETQYF. The CDR3 DNA reads as TGTGCCAGCAGTGATAGGTCAGGGGGAGGGGAGACCCAGTACTTC.

V is TRBV4-1 and J is TRBJ2-3; D is tentatively TRBD1 or TRBD2 (6 bases each). The germline V and J ends were trimmed by 3 bases and 3 bases, with 13 bases remaining between them. The CDR3 totals 15 residues. The germline V gene has CDR1 MGHRA and CDR2 YSYEKL. The CDR3 region has the DNA TGCGCCAGCAGCCAGGCGGGACAATGGACAGATACGCAGTATTTT. Residues: CASSQAGQWTDTQYF.

This clonotype came up a few times. This sequence joins TRBV9 and TRBJ2-1, with 8 nucleotides matching TRBD2. V was pared by 7 bases and J by 0 bases, with 6 bases of the junction left unmatched. This CDR3 has 15 residues. Germline CDR1 SGDLS, CDR2 YYNGEE. The DNA of the CDR3 is TGTGCCAGCGCCCCGCGGGGGGTCTCCTACAATGAGCAGTTCTTC. It is translated as CASAPRGVSYNEQFF.

This clonotype was counted ten times or more. The chain links TRBV27 to TRBJ2-7, with D perhaps given as TRBD1 or TRBD2 (5 bases each). Germline assignment: CDR1 MNHEY and CDR2 SMNVEV (reference sequence). The CDR3 sequence is 14 residues long. V was cut by 5 bases and J by 4 bases, with 15 bases left in between. CDR3 DNA sequence: TGTGCCAGCAGTCCGGGACGGTGGGGATACGAGCAGTACTTC. This encodes CASSPGRWGYEQYF.

The chain has TRBV19 and TRBJ2-1, with 10 bases that match TRBD2. The CDR3 is 16 residues long. The germline gives CDR1 LNHDA, CDR2 SQIVND (reference sequence). V was pared by 5 bases and J by 6 bases, with 10 bases of the junction left unmatched. CDR3 region: CASSPPLAGVFNEQFF. CDR3 DNA sequence: TGTGCCAGTAGTCCCCCTCTAGCGGGAGTTTTCAATGAGCAGTTCTTC.

This sequence joins TRBV30 and TRBJ2-2; D unresolved. The CDR3 has 12 amino acids. CDR1 and CDR2 (germline): GTSNPN, SVGIG (reference sequence). Between the trimmed V and J ends, which lost 2 bases and 5 bases, there was a span of 6 bases. DNA of the CDR3: TGTGCCTGGAGTCATTCGACCGGGGAGCTGTTTTTT. It yields the protein CAWSHSTGELFF.

This clonotype was seen a few times. The rearrangement joins TRBV30 to TRBJ2-5; 7 bases line up with TRBD2. V gave up 5 bases and J gave up 3 bases; unmatched junction bases: 6. The CDR3 loop spans 13 amino acids. Germline V lookup: CDR1 GTSNPN, CDR2 SVGIG (reference sequence). This CDR3 is CAWATGLKETQYF. The CDR3 DNA follows: TGTGCCTGGGCCACGGGACTAAAAGAGACCCAGTACTTC.

This clonotype was observed at least ten times. V usage is TRBV30 and J usage is TRBJ2-1; D perhaps matches TRBD1 (6 bases). Trimming left V 3 bases short and J 6 bases short, with 12 bases between. Germline V CDR1 and CDR2: GTSNPN, SVGIG (reference sequence). This CDR3 contains 13 residues. CDR3 bases: TGTGCCTGGAGAGGACAGCCTTCCAATGAGCAGTTCTTC. It translates to CAWRGQPSNEQFF.

The rearrangement joins TRBV5-1 to TRBJ2-5; 11 nucleotides match TRBD1. Losses at the gene ends were 3 bases for V and 4 bases for J; bases not matched to a gene: 8. Per germline, CDR1 SGHRS and CDR2 YFSETQ. The CDR3 covers 16 residues. DNA for the CDR3: TGCGCCAGCAGCTCAAACCCCGGGACAGGGGGAGAGACCCAGTACTTC. Its protein is CASSSNPGTGGETQYF.